One sample yielded the 9 T cell receptor beta chains listed below, sequenced in a study of beta chain features in type 1 diabetes. Findings of the study overall: People with Type 1 diabetes carried modestly yet significantly shorter TCRB CDR3s in all four CD4+ subsets.

The entirety of the isolated RNA underwent reverse transcription, so expressed TCRB transcripts were sequenced. Method: immunoSEQ multiplex PCR; TCRdb's copy keeps in-frame clones and lacks some. Altogether around 600,000 clones are present, 9.5% to 15% being singletons, with the ten largest covering 0.09% to 0.15%. Antigens of these TCRs are unknown. Sequenced sample: naive CD4+ T cells from blood. Source of these receptors: a young man with type 1 diabetes.

Only a few counts were recorded for this clone. DNA for the CDR3: TGTGCCAGCAGCGCCCGGACAGGGGGAGCCGCTGGCTACACCTTC. Amino acid sequence: CASSARTGGAAGYTF. V is TRBV7-6 and J is TRBJ1-2; 10 bases line up with TRBD1. This CDR3 has 15 amino acids. V lost 5 bases, J lost 7 bases, and 10 bases stayed unmatched. Germline loops: CDR1 SGHVS, CDR2 FNYEAQ.

This clone was observed a few times. CDR3 DNA: TGCAGCGCCGCCTTTACGTACCAAGAGACCCAGTACTTC. It encodes CSAAFTYQETQYF. The rearrangement joins TRBV29-1 to TRBJ2-5, with D unresolved. Between the trimmed V and J ends, which lost 7 bases and 0 bases, there was a span of 12 bases. CDR1 is SQVTM and CDR2 is ANQGSEA in the germline V gene. The CDR3 loop spans 13 amino acids.

V gene TRBV9 combines with J gene TRBJ2-1, with 14 bases lining up with TRBD2. The CDR3 has 18 amino acids. The germline V gene encodes CDR1 SGDLS and CDR2 YYNGEE. Trimming took 4 bases from V and 7 from J; bases not matched to a gene: 13. CDR3 nucleotides: TGTGCCAGCAGCTCCGGACTAGCGGGGGGTCTCACCCCTAATGAGCAGTTCTTC. Residues: CASSSGLAGGLTPNEQFF. The variable domain in full, with the rest retrieved from reference TRBV9 and TRBJ2-1, is DSGVTQTPKHLITATGQRVTLRCSPRSGDLSVYWYQQSLDQGLQFLIQYYNGEERAKGNILERFSAQQFPDLHSELNLSSLELGDSALYFCASSSGLAGGLTPNEQFFGPGTRLTVL.

The chain couples TRBV6-5 to TRBJ1-1; D is perhaps TRBD1 (5 bases). This CDR3 region has 14 residues. CDR1 is MNHEY and CDR2 is SVGAGI in the germline V gene. The ends were cut back, 7 bases at V and 11 bases at J, with 23 bases in the middle. CDR3 protein: CASIQGPGGVDAFF. CDR3 sequence (DNA): TGTGCCAGCATTCAGGGACCTGGGGGAGTTGACGCTTTCTTT.

The V and J genes are TRBV7-2 and TRBJ2-5, with D perhaps TRBD1 or TRBD2 (7 bases each). The CDR3 extends over 15 amino acids. Trimming removed 3 bases from V and 4 bases from J, with 15 bases in between. CDR1 SGHTA and CDR2 FQGNSA come from the germline V gene. CDR3 in DNA: TGTGCCAGCAGCTTGTACAGGGGAGGGAGAGAGACCCAGTACTTC. Residues: CASSLYRGGRETQYF.

This chain connects TRBV27 to TRBJ1-2, with 7 nucleotides matching TRBD1. V dropped 6 bases and J dropped 5; count of bases not matched to a gene: 9. Germline lookup yields CDR1 MNHEY and CDR2 SMNVEV (reference sequence). There are 14 residues in the CDR3. The CDR3, as DNA: TGTGCCAGCAGCGCGCCGGGACAGCGTTATGGCTACACCTTC. As protein: CASSAPGQRYGYTF.

This clone was seen only a few times. This sequence joins TRBV29-1 and TRBJ1-3; D not resolved. V lost 0 bases and J lost 0, with 12 bases in between. The CDR3 is 16 residues long. CDR1 is SQVTM, CDR2 ANQGSEA, per germline. In DNA, the CDR3 is TGCAGCGTTGAAGATATACGTCTAAACTCTGGAAACACCATATATTTT. This encodes CSVEDIRLNSGNTIYF. Together with reference TRBV29-1 and TRBJ1-3, the CDR3 gives the full variable domain: SAVISQKPSRDICQRGTSLTIQCQVDSQVTMMFWYRQQPGQSLTLIATANQGSEATYESGFVIDKFPISRPNLTFSTLTVSNMSPEDSSIYLCSVEDIRLNSGNTIYFGEGSWLTVV.

This clone has just a few counts. The chain carries TRBV2 and TRBJ2-3, with D possibly matching TRBD1 (6 bases). Trimming took off 5 bases at V and 2 bases at J, with 14 bases between the two ends. This CDR3 has 15 residues. From germline, CDR1 is SNHLY and CDR2 FYNNEI. CDR3 region: CASSYREIHTDTQYF. Here the CDR3 DNA reads TGTGCCAGCAGTTACAGGGAAATTCACACAGATACGCAGTATTTT.

The chain recombines TRBV7-6 with TRBJ2-3; D unclear. CDR3 length: 15 amino acids. The V and J ends lost 0 bases and 4 bases respectively, with 11 bases between them. Per germline, CDR1 SGHVS and CDR2 FNYEAQ. Written as DNA, the CDR3 is TGTGCCAGCAGCTTAGCGGTTGACAAGGCAGATACGCAGTATTTT. Encoded protein: CASSLAVDKADTQYF.